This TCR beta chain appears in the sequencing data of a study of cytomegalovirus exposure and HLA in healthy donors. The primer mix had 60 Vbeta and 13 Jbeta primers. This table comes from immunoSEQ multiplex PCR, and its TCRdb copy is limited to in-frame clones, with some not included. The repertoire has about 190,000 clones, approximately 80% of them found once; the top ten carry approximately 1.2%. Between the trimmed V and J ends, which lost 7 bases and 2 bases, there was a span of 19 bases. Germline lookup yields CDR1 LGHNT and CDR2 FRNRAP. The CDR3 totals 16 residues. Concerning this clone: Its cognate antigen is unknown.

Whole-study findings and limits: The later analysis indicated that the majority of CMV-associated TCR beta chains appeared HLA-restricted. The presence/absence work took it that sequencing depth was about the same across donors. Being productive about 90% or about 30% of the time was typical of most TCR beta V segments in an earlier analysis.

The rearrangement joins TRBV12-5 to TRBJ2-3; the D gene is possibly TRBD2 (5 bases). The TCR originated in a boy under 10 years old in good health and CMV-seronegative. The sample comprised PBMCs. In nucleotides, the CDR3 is TGTGCTAGTGCTTCAAATCGTGGAGGCACCACAGATACGCAGTATTTT. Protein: CASASNRGGTTDTQYF.